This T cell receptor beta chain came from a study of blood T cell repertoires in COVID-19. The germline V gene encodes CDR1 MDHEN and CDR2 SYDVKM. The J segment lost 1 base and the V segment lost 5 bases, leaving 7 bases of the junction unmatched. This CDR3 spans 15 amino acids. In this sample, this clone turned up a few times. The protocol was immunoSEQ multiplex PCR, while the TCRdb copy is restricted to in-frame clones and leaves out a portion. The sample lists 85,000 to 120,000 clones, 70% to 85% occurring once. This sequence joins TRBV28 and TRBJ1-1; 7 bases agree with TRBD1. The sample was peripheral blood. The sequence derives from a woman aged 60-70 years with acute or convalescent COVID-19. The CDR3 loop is CASSPHRDRNTEAFF. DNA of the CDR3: TGTGCCAGCAGTCCTCACCGGGACAGGAACACTGAAGCTTTCTTT.